Listed below are T cell receptor beta chains from one sample, sequenced in a study of T cell repertoires in cytomegalovirus infection. No antigen has been assigned to these receptors. One entry per CDR3 protein results from TCRdb running MiXCR on the reads. This table holds roughly 730,000 distinct CDR3 sequences, 33% found once. The sample consisted of cultured PBMCs, taken from culture after CMV antigen stimulation. Every receptor here comes from a human donor in good health (CMV status not recorded). Some clones in this sample may be carry-over from other donors' samples. Both conserved end residues are part of each CDR3. The D gene is left open where the match is weak. Rows may omit the clone size; those that give it use once, few, many or a size class.

TRBJ2-2,once,TRBV6-2/TRBV6-3,-,CASSTRDPERELFF,TGTGCCAGCAGCACCCGGGACCCCGAGCGGGAGCTGTTTTTT
TRBJ2-7,-,TRBV7-2,-,CASSGRDSSRVEQYF,TGTGCCAGCAGCGGCCGGGACTCCTCACGGGTCGAGCAGTACTTC
TRBJ2-3,many,TRBV7-6,-,CASSLEGRTDTQYF,TGTGCCAGCAGCCTTGAAGGACGCACAGATACGCAGTATTTT
TRBJ1-2,-,TRBV14,-,CASSQLPLTTQRHGYTF,TGTGCCAGCAGCCAGCTACCTTTGACAACCCAGCGGCATGGCTACACCTTC
TRBJ1-4,-,TRBV5-4,-,CASSLWTNEKLFF,TGTGCCAGCAGCTTGTGGACAAATGAAAAACTGTTTTTT
TRBJ2-1,many,TRBV7-2,-,CASSLDSGHNEQFF,TGTGCCAGCAGCTTAGATTCGGGCCACAATGAGCAGTTCTTC
TRBJ2-1,once,TRBV11-2,TRBD2,CASRAAGGPYEQFF,TGTGCCAGCAGAGCGGCGGGAGGGCCCTATGAGCAGTTCTTC
TRBJ2-3,few,TRBV7-2,-,CASSWPGDGVPDTQYF,TGTGCCAGCAGCTGGCCAGGGGATGGGGTCCCAGATACGCAGTATTTT
TRBJ2-5,once,TRBV20-1,TRBD2,CSAFRTSGEETQYF,TGCAGTGCTTTTCGGACTAGCGGGGAAGAGACCCAGTACTTC
TRBJ1-4,-,TRBV25-1,-,CASSEWDDEKLFF,TGTGCCAGCAGTGAATGGGACGATGAAAAACTGTTTTTT
TRBJ2-3,many,TRBV7-2,-,CASRESSTDTQYF,TGTGCCAGTCGGGAGTCTAGCACAGATACGCAGTATTTT
TRBJ2-3,few,TRBV7-2,-,CASSWGGDSADTQYF,TGTGCCAGCAGCTGGGGAGGCGACAGTGCAGATACGCAGTATTTT
TRBJ1-1,-,TRBV6-1,-,CASSPPTSGAFF,TGTGCCAGCAGTCCTCCAACGAGCGGAGCTTTCTTT
TRBJ1-2,few,TRBV27,TRBD1,CASSKNGDRQNYGYTF,TGTGCCAGCAGTAAAAATGGGGACAGACAAAACTATGGCTACACCTTC
TRBJ2-5,-,TRBV10-3,TRBD1,CAISEYSGTEETQYF,TGTGCCATCAGTGAGTACTCCGGGACAGAAGAGACCCAGTACTTC
TRBJ1-4,once,TRBV4-1,-,CASSPLVRKRTNEKLFF,TGCGCCAGCAGCCCCCTGGTGCGGAAGAGAACTAATGAAAAACTGTTTTTT
TRBJ2-3,few,TRBV27,-,CASSFYFAGGRGSQYF,TGTGCCAGCAGTTTTTATTTTGCAGGAGGACGGGGATCGCAGTATTTT
TRBJ2-1,-,TRBV6-2/TRBV6-3,TRBD2,CASSRRASGLSEQFF,TGTGCCAGCAGTCGGCGGGCTAGCGGTTTGAGTGAGCAGTTCTTC
TRBJ1-3,-,TRBV29-1,-,CSVDARDTIYF,TGCAGCGTTGATGCTCGGGACACCATATATTTT
TRBJ1-5,few,TRBV2,-,CASRGAGYSNQPQHF,TGTGCCAGCAGGGGGGCAGGTTATAGCAATCAGCCCCAGCATTTT
TRBJ2-7,few,TRBV28,-,CASSPMTGGSEQYF,TGTGCCAGCAGTCCCATGACCGGGGGCTCCGAGCAGTACTTC
TRBJ2-6,-,TRBV19,-,CASSIRSPGLSGANVLTF,TGTGCCAGTAGTATTCGGTCACCAGGTCTGAGTGGGGCCAACGTCCTGACTTTC
TRBJ2-5,few,TRBV7-2,TRBD2,CASSFNKAGGPETQYF,TGTGCCAGCAGCTTTAATAAAGCGGGGGGGCCGGAGACCCAGTACTTC
TRBJ2-7,-,TRBV6-5,-,CASSYSRDTYEQYF,TGTGCCAGCAGTTACTCGCGGGACACATACGAGCAGTACTTC
TRBJ2-1,-,TRBV28,-,CASSARENEQFF,TGTGCCAGCAGTGCCCGAGAGAATGAGCAGTTCTTC
TRBJ2-5,-,TRBV5-1,-,CASSLGRDETQYF,TGCGCCAGCAGCTTGGGAAGAGATGAGACCCAGTACTTC
TRBJ2-3,once,TRBV6-1,-,CASNKRLSTDTQYF,TGTGCCAGCAACAAGCGCTTAAGCACAGATACGCAGTATTTT
TRBJ2-1,-,TRBV11-2,TRBD2,CASSFLAGNEQFF,TGTGCCAGCAGCTTCCTAGCGGGGAATGAGCAGTTCTTC
TRBJ1-1,few,TRBV7-2,-,CASSLMREDTEAFF,TGTGCCAGCAGCCTAATGAGAGAAGACACTGAAGCTTTCTTT
TRBJ1-2,-,TRBV18,-,CASSPRGVDGYTF,TGTGCCAGCTCACCGAGGGGCGTGGATGGCTACACCTTC
TRBJ2-7,-,TRBV6-6,-,CASIRQLSYEQYF,TGTGCCAGCATTCGACAGCTCTCCTACGAGCAGTACTTC
TRBJ1-4,-,TRBV2,-,CAGQPRVNGEKLFF,TGTGCCGGTCAACCCAGGGTAAACGGTGAAAAACTGTTTTTT
TRBJ1-2,few,TRBV7-6,-,CASSLPAAESYTF,TGTGCCAGCAGCTTACCCGCGGCCGAGTCGTACACCTTC
TRBJ2-3,-,TRBV9,TRBD2,CASSVGPTSSDTQYF,TGTGCCAGCAGCGTAGGTCCGACTAGCTCAGATACGCAGTATTTT
TRBJ2-1,few,TRBV12-3/TRBV12-4,TRBD2,CASSLKGLAGGLNEQFF,TGTGCCAGCAGTTTAAAGGGACTAGCGGGAGGGCTAAATGAGCAGTTCTTC
TRBJ2-1,-,TRBV7-8,-,CASSQQPGYNEQFF,TGTGCCAGCAGCCAACAACCGGGGTACAATGAGCAGTTCTTC
TRBJ1-1,-,TRBV7-9,-,CASSLEGGRLEAFF,TGTGCCAGCAGCTTAGAGGGAGGACGGCTTGAAGCTTTCTTT
TRBJ2-5,few,TRBV27,-,CASGPPETQYF,TGTGCCAGCGGACCACCGGAGACCCAGTACTTC
TRBJ2-3,once,TRBV20-1,-,CSARDPLGGDTQYF,TGCAGTGCTAGAGATCCGTTGGGGGGTGATACGCAGTATTTT
TRBJ2-1,-,TRBV7-2,TRBD2,CASSRGGSGSSSYNEQFF,TGTGCCAGCAGCCGGGGGGGGAGCGGGAGCAGCTCCTACAATGAGCAGTTCTTC
TRBJ1-1,few,TRBV5-4,TRBD1,CASSGGQANTEAFF,TGTGCCAGCAGCGGGGGACAGGCCAACACTGAAGCTTTCTTT
TRBJ1-1,-,TRBV7-4,-,CASSLVGDYTEAFF,TGTGCCAGCAGCTTAGTGGGGGATTACACTGAAGCTTTCTTT
TRBJ2-5,few,TRBV7-9,-,CASSLLLEGETQYF,TGTGCCAGCAGCTTGCTACTCGAGGGAGAGACCCAGTACTTC
TRBJ2-1,-,TRBV19,TRBD2,CASSVTAGVSYNEQFF,TGTGCCAGTAGTGTCACAGCGGGGGTATCCTACAATGAGCAGTTCTTC
TRBJ1-1,-,TRBV9,-,CASGQRLHGPAILAFF,TGTGCCAGCGGCCAAAGGTTACACGGGCCGGCGATACTCGCTTTCTTT
TRBJ2-1,-,TRBV14,-,CASSQDVGSYNEQFF,TGTGCCAGCAGCCAAGATGTAGGGTCCTACAATGAGCAGTTCTTC
TRBJ2-7,-,TRBV11-2,-,CASSTPGPNPREQYF,TGTGCCAGCAGCACCCCGGGCCCTAATCCTCGCGAGCAGTACTTC
TRBJ2-6,-,TRBV7-6,-,CASNLGRGRTGANVLTF,TGTGCCAGCAACCTAGGGAGGGGGCGCACTGGGGCCAACGTCCTGACTTTC
TRBJ2-7,-,TRBV27,-,CASSLTQGYEQYF,TGTGCCAGCAGTTTAACTCAGGGCTACGAGCAGTACTTC
TRBJ2-7,few,TRBV7-9,-,CASSPGRDRTYEQYF,TGTGCCAGCAGCCCAGGCCGGGACCGTACCTACGAGCAGTACTTC
TRBJ2-1,-,TRBV5-1,TRBD2,CASRAPERGNNEQFF,TGCGCCAGCAGGGCCCCCGAGCGGGGGAACAATGAGCAGTTCTTC
TRBJ2-3,few,TRBV19,TRBD2,CASSMGSLAGHLDTQYF,TGTGCCAGTAGTATGGGGTCACTAGCGGGCCATTTGGATACGCAGTATTTT
TRBJ2-2,many,TRBV7-6,TRBD2,CASSFFREGRTGELFF,TGTGCCAGCAGCTTTTTCCGGGAGGGCCGTACCGGGGAGCTGTTTTTT
TRBJ2-5,many,TRBV7-2,TRBD2,CASSSGLAGGAETQYF,TGTGCCAGCAGCTCCGGACTAGCGGGAGGGGCAGAGACCCAGTACTTC